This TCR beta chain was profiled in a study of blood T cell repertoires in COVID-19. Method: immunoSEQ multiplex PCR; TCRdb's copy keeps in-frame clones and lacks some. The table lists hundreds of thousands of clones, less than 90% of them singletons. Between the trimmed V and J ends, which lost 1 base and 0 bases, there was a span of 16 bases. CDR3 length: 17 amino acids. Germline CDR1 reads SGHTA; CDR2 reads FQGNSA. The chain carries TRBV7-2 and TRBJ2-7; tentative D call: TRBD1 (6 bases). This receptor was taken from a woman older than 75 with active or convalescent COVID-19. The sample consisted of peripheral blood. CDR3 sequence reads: CASSLGGQGPSSYEQYF. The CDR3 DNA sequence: TGTGCCAGCAGCTTAGGGGGGCAGGGGCCAAGCTCCTACGAGCAGTACTTC.